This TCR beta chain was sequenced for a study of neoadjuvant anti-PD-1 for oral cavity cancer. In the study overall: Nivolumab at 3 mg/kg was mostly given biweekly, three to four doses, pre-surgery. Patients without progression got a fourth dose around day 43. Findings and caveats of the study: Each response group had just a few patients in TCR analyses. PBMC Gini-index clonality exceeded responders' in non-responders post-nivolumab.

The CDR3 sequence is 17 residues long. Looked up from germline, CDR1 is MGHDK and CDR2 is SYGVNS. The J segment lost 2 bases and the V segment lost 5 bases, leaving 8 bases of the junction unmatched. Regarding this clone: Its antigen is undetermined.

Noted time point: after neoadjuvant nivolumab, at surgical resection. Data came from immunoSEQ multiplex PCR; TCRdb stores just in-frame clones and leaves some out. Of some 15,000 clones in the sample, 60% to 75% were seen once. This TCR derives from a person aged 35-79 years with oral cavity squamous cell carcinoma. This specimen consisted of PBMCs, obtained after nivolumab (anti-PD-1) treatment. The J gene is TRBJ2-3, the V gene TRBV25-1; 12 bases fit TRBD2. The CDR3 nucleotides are TGTGCCAGCAGTAGGTCGGGACTAGCGGGTTACACAGATACGCAGTATTTT. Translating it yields CASSRSGLAGYTDTQYF.